The present T cell receptor (beta chain) was sequenced within a study of T cells in Graves' hyperthyroidism and ophthalmopathy (dated by TCRdb to between 2018 and 2021). Some background on the complete study: Peripheral blood samples were taken at initial diagnosis, before any treatment was given. To identify TCR V-J signatures that set the groups apart, the researchers used a discovery cohort of 100 patients, made up of around 40 with Graves' ophthalmopathy and about 55 with stable Graves' hyperthyroidism. Prospective prediction of ophthalmopathy was tested in an independent validation cohort consisting of 18 to 20 hyperthyroidism patients and over 15 patients who later progressed to ophthalmopathy. The approximately 97 discovery patients were randomly divided into training and test sets at a 7:3 ratio. The study also compared thyroid tissue and blood T-cell repertoires from more than 5 Graves' hyperthyroidism patients. Following sampling, methimazole starting at 30 mg daily was given to hyperthyroidism patients, and high-dose intravenous methylprednisolone was given to ophthalmopathy patients. The paper reports TCR Vbeta CDR3 sequencing of over 120 peripheral blood samples: over 40 ophthalmopathy, approximately 74 hyperthyroidism and around 17 progressor patients. General conclusions and limits of the study: Sample size was not statistically predetermined, and blinding of investigators to group allocation was not performed. In validation, the model predicted progression to ophthalmopathy with approximately 70% sensitivity and 72% to 85% specificity, a median of about six months before onset. Most expanded thyroid clonotypes (frequency above 0.001) were also found in blood, which suggests that blood repertoires may mirror thyroid immune responses. Ophthalmopathy was separated from stable hyperthyroidism by a 13 V-J signature model, with 85% to 90% sensitivity and about 81% specificity obtained in cross-validation and 80%/75% obtained in testing.

Stable Graves' hyperthyroidism was defined as the absence of progression to ophthalmopathy over 18 months of follow-up. The hyperthyroidism patients were between 18 and 65 years old and newly diagnosed, with a disease duration of less than 2 months. The study excluded patients with uncontrolled infections, other autoimmune diseases, pregnancy or lactation. Diagnoses were established on the basis of clinical symptoms, serum thyroxine and TRAb, thyroid ultrasound, and orbital computed tomography. PBMCs were separated from roughly 10 ml of fresh peripheral blood using Ficoll-Paque density gradient centrifugation. Total RNA was extracted using Trizol reagent, and RNA quality was assessed on an Agilent 2100 Bioanalyzer. Amplification of TCR beta CDR3 regions was carried out from RNA transcripts. The first round of RT-PCR for the TCR CDR3 was performed with the HTBI primer set and the Qiagen OneStep RT-PCR kit. Libraries were constructed in a second round of multiplex PCR, after which size selection and purification were carried out. The libraries were sequenced on an Illumina HiSeq2000 using paired-end 100 bp reads. The authors processed their data as follows. SOAPnuke was used to process the raw data, throwing out any read that contained adapters or uncalled bases, had a mean Phred below 15, or lacked an exact constant-primer or identifier match. High-quality paired reads were merged with COPE v1.2.5, and unique nucleotide sequences were defined as clonotypes. MiTCR v1.1 was used to align clonotypes to the IMGT TRBV, TRBD and TRBJ reference segments. The analysis included only V-J combinations with a frequency above 0.0001, which together covered more than 99% of the repertoires. A TCS score was defined as the ratio of F50 (clonal expansion) to E x V (chaos), with BLOSUM62-based TCRdist applied between CDR3 peptides within each V-J. Welch's t-statistics and random forest reduced 500 to 650 V-J features to roughly 13, which were used in a naive Bayes classifier (R e1071). TCRdb cleaned the public reads at Q25 with fastp, built clones with MiXCR and kept in-frame beta chains. Each entry merges the rows of one CDR3 protein and shows their most common DNA and genes. TCRdb's processing, not the authors' own work, is the source of the V and J calls. The sample table records a few hundred thousand distinct CDR3 sequences; approximately 14% of these occur just once. The ten largest clones add up to around 6.6% of the sample.

Many counts were recorded for this clonotype. Its specific antigen is unknown. It has no much larger one-base neighbor in the sample; base qualities were not kept. The sequenced material came from blood. The source of this sequence is a woman in her 30s with Graves' hyperthyroidism.

The sequenced DNA is TGCAGTGCCCTTCGCGGGGATACGCAGTATTTT. This yields the protein CSALRGDTQYF. This chain joins TRBV20-1 to TRBJ2-3; the D segment could be TRBD2, given 5 matching bases. The germline V gene encodes CDR1 DFQATT and CDR2 SNEGSKA (reference sequence). CDR3 length: 11 amino acids, cysteine to phenylalanine. Only CDR3 DNA remains: 33 bases, in frame from the first base. V gives up 6 bases and J gives up 6 bases, and the segment between their germline ends measures 10 bases.